This T cell receptor beta chain is drawn from a study of OX40 agonist ivuxolimab in advanced cancers. Study information: The patients' treatment was ivuxolimab, an agonistic anti-OX40 (CD134) antibody. Intravenous ivuxolimab was administered to patients every 2 weeks at 0.01 to 10 mg/kg. Study-wide results and caveats: In CD8+ T cells, expanded clones were on average more numerous than in CD4+.

Libraries were prepared by immunoSEQ multiplex PCR; TCRdb keeps only in-frame clonotypes and omits some of them. The table has some 50,000 clones, approximately 90% seen once. The CDR3 runs 13 residues. Germline-derived CDR1 and CDR2 are SGHAT and FQNNGV. Trimming stripped 2 bases from V and 7 bases from J, with 12 bases between. This clone was picked up a small number of times. Its antigen is not identified. This chain uses TRBV11-2 with TRBJ2-7, with a weak D call TRBD2 (6 bases). This clonotype originated in an adult with an advanced solid tumor such as melanoma, head and neck, liver or kidney cancer. The material was CD4+ or CD8+ T cells sorted from blood, obtained in a trial of the OX40 agonist ivuxolimab. CDR3 in amino acids: CASSLRAAGEQYF. The DNA of the CDR3 is TGTGCCAGCAGCTTAAGGGCGGCGGGAGAGCAGTACTTC. The full variable domain, its missing parts supplied by reference TRBV11-2 and TRBJ2-7, is EAGVAQSPRYKIIEKRQSVAFWCNPISGHATLYWYQQILGQGPKLLIQFQNNGVVDDSQLPKDRFSAERLKGVDSTLKIQPAKLEDSAVYLCASSLRAAGEQYFGPGTRLTVT.